This TCR beta chain was identified during a study of blood T cell repertoires in COVID-19. About the study: The origin of the acute and convalescent COVID-19 samples was the United States, Italy and Spain. Nucleic acid was either cDNA or gDNA, and it came from T cells, B-cell-depleted T cells, or PBMCs.

The germline gives CDR1 SGHRS, CDR2 YFSETQ. V was cut by 1 base and J by 1 base, with 9 bases left in between. The CDR3 is 14 amino acids. Authors' methods: By means of reference gene primer amplification, nucleated cell counts were estimated. Profiled with immunoSEQ multiplex PCR; TCRdb holds only in-frame clones, not every one. D and trimming come from the DNA, and the V and J calls and clone size come from that table. The table has about 200,000 clones, around nine tenths seen once. The chain carries TRBV5-1 and TRBJ2-7; D perhaps matches TRBD1 (5 bases). Sequencing input: peripheral blood. The receptor was isolated from a man between 40 and 49 years old with active or convalescent COVID-19. The CDR3 here is CASSLRDRSYEQYF. The CDR3 DNA reads TGCGCCAGCAGCTTGAGAGACAGATCCTACGAGCAGTACTTC.